This T cell receptor beta chain derives from a study of T-cell memory formation after mild COVID-19. This CDR3 region has 17 residues. The V and J ends lost 5 bases and 5 bases, in that order; junction bases with no gene match: 11. The TCR alpha and TCR beta cDNA libraries, bearing sample barcodes and UMIs, were generated by 5'RACE using constant-segment primers. TCRdb reanalysed the 5' RACE reads using MiXCR and keeps one entry per CDR3 protein. The sample records about 110,000 distinct CDR3 sequences, 15% to 20% being singletons. The TCR originated in an adult woman who had mild COVID-19 (a few samples of this study predate the infection). Cell type and time point are not known. Sequenced: PBMCs or a T cell subset sorted from them (not recorded which). The V gene is TRBV12-3 or TRBV12-4, the J gene TRBJ2-2, with 10 bases aligning to TRBD2. CDR3 sequence reads: CASSPPVPGLATGELFF. CDR3 in DNA: TGTGCCAGCAGTCCGCCCGTCCCGGGACTAGCGACCGGGGAGCTGTTTTTT.